A few counts support the clone carrying this TCR beta chain. The sample belongs to a study of neoadjuvant anti-PD-1 for oral cavity cancer. The CDR3 consists of 12 residues. With 11 bases removed from V and 5 bases from J, the gap between germline ends came to 12 bases. CDR1 and CDR2 (germline): MNHEY, SVGAGI. Sequencing used immunoSEQ multiplex PCR; TCRdb keeps in-frame clones, though not all of them. The sample consists of under 7,000 clones, 74% of them appearing once. Here the sequenced sample was PBMCs, taken before nivolumab (anti-PD-1) treatment. The sequence was obtained from a person between 35 and 79 years old with oral cavity squamous cell carcinoma. V is TRBV6-5 and J is TRBJ2-2; a possible D gene is TRBD2 (6 bases). CDR3 in amino acids: CAAGGWTGELFF. The CDR3, as DNA: TGTGCCGCCGGGGGATGGACCGGGGAGCTGTTTTTT.